These 3 T cell receptor beta chains share one sample of origin, sequenced in a study of T cells after yellow fever vaccination. TCRdb re-called the 5' RACE reads with MiXCR, one entry per CDR3 protein. The sample includes 350,000 to 450,000 distinct CDR3 sequences, approximately 5.7% of them seen just once. Sequencing was performed on PBMCs, taken 5 days after the yellow fever booster vaccination. The receptor set was obtained from a man aged 30 to 39 who received the YFV17D yellow fever vaccine.

In its sample, this clonotype was seen a few times. V gene TRBV4-1 combines with J gene TRBJ2-3, with 9 bases identical to TRBD2. This CDR3 has 19 amino acids. Germline V CDR1 and CDR2: MGHRA, YSYEKL. With 4 bases clipped from V and 0 bases from J, the junction kept 14 bases outside the gene matches. DNA for the CDR3: TGCGCCAGCAGCCCTCCCCTTAGCGGGAGCAAAGGGAGCACAGATACGCAGTATTTT. Protein product: CASSPPLSGSKGSTDTQYF.

The chain joins TRBV29-1 to TRBJ2-3; D unresolved. Germline CDR1 reads SQVTM; CDR2 reads ANQGSEA. V was pared by 4 bases and J by 5 bases, with 7 bases between. The CDR3 contains 11 residues. The CDR3 protein is CSVVGGDTQYF. The CDR3 region has the DNA TGCAGCGTTGTTGGCGGAGATACGCAGTATTTT.

This clonotype was detected many times. The rearrangement uses TRBV10-3 and TRBJ2-3; a possible D gene is TRBD1 (6 bases). V shed 6 bases and J shed 2 bases, with 12 bases lying between them. There are 14 residues in the CDR3. Germline V CDR1 and CDR2: ENHRY, SYGVKD. The CDR3 nucleotides are TGTGCCATCAGGGGGGACAACCCCACAGATACGCAGTATTTT. Protein product: CAIRGDNPTDTQYF.